A selection of T cell receptor beta chains follows, all from one sample in a study of cytomegalovirus exposure and HLA in healthy donors. Assay used: immunoSEQ multiplex PCR; TCRdb lists only in-frame clones, some missing. Found here are approximately 230,000 clones, roughly 87% of them singletons; the top ten hold about 12%. The sample taken for sequencing was PBMCs. The receptors derive from a young man in good health and CMV-seropositive. The CDR3 runs from the conserved cysteine through the conserved F or W. The D gene is left open where the match is weak. The size entry is marked missing in some rows and otherwise reads once, few, many or a size class.

TRBV10-3	TRBD1	NA	TRBJ2-1	CAFARDRGGNEQFF	TGTGCCTTCGCCCGGGACAGGGGTGGCAATGAGCAGTTCTTC
TRBV28	NA	few	TRBJ1-2	CASITGRDYGYTF	TGTGCCAGCATTACCGGCCGGGACTATGGCTACACCTTC
TRBV18	TRBD2	NA	TRBJ2-1	CASSLAGGAYNEQFF	TGTGCCAGCTCCTTAGCGGGAGGGGCTTACAATGAGCAGTTCTTC
TRBV5-6	TRBD1	NA	TRBJ2-7	CASSFRVGTDLSYEQYF	TGTGCCAGCAGCTTTAGGGTAGGGACAGATCTCTCCTACGAGCAGTACTTC
TRBV5-4	NA	NA	TRBJ1-2	CASSLNRANGYTF	TGTGCCAGCAGCTTGAACAGGGCAAATGGCTACACCTTC
TRBV28	NA	NA	TRBJ1-4	CASRLPGDTNEKLFF	TGTGCCAGCAGACTCCCAGGGGATACTAATGAAAAACTGTTTTTT
TRBV2	NA	NA	TRBJ2-7	CASRGTATSYEQYF	TGTGCCAGCAGAGGAACGGCAACCTCCTACGAGCAGTACTTC
TRBV11-2	NA	NA	TRBJ1-5	CASSLRGGPNQPQHF	TGTGCCAGCAGCTTACGCGGGGGTCCTAATCAGCCCCAGCATTTT
TRBV29-1	NA	NA	TRBJ2-3	CSVGYTSRGGTDTQYF	TGCAGCGTTGGCTACACCTCGAGGGGGGGCACAGATACGCAGTATTTT
TRBV18	TRBD1	few	TRBJ1-1	CASSPPNRGGTEAFF	TGTGCCAGCTCACCGCCCAACAGGGGTGGAACTGAAGCTTTCTTT
TRBV10-3	NA	NA	TRBJ1-2	CAISAKLDYGYTF	TGTGCCATCAGTGCGAAGTTAGACTATGGCTACACCTTC
TRBV5-1	TRBD2	NA	TRBJ2-1	CASGQQGSIAGGHPSSYNEQFF	TGCGCCAGCGGACAACAGGGCAGCATAGCGGGAGGCCACCCAAGCTCCTACAATGAGCAGTTCTTC
TRBV15	TRBD2	NA	TRBJ2-1	CATSRGTGTRGNEQFF	TGTGCCACCAGCAGGGGGACCGGGACTAGAGGCAATGAGCAGTTCTTC
TRBV6-5	NA	NA	TRBJ1-2	CASKKGGTDYGYTF	TGTGCCAGCAAAAAGGGGGGTACGGACTATGGCTACACCTTC
TRBV5-1	NA	NA	TRBJ2-5	CASSLVGGRETQYF	TGCGCCAGCAGCTTGGTCGGGGGGCGAGAGACCCAGTACTTC
TRBV7-9	TRBD1	once	TRBJ2-1	CASSLPTGGGNEQFF	TGTGCCAGCAGCTTACCGACAGGGGGCGGGAATGAGCAGTTCTTC
TRBV5-6	TRBD1	NA	TRBJ2-3	CASRSTGTGADTQYF	TGTGCCAGCAGATCGACCGGGACAGGGGCAGATACGCAGTATTTT
TRBV27	TRBD2	NA	TRBJ2-7	CASSISGETYEQYF	TGTGCCAGCAGTATTAGCGGGGAAACCTACGAGCAGTACTTC
TRBV6-4	NA	once	TRBJ2-1	CASSPGGQDYNEQFF	TGTGCCAGCAGCCCGGGGGGACAGGACTACAATGAGCAGTTCTTC
TRBV27	NA	once	TRBJ2-5	CASSLDREETQYF	TGTGCCAGCAGTCTGGACAGAGAAGAGACCCAGTACTTC
TRBV2	TRBD1	NA	TRBJ2-5	CASSEVDRGETQYF	TGTGCCAGCAGTGAAGTGGACAGGGGGGAGACCCAGTACTTC
TRBV28	TRBD1	NA	TRBJ1-5	CATQDRGGQPQHF	TGTGCCACCCAGGACAGGGGGGGTCAGCCCCAGCATTTT
TRBV6-1	NA	NA	TRBJ1-2	CASSEADGYGYTF	TGTGCCAGCAGTGAAGCGGATGGGTATGGCTACACCTTC
TRBV11-3	NA	NA	TRBJ2-5	CASSRGGTQYF	TGTGCCAGCAGCCGAGGGGGGACCCAGTACTTC
TRBV5-6	NA	NA	TRBJ2-3	CASNTRVSYTDTQYF	TGTGCCAGCAATACCAGGGTCTCCTACACAGATACGCAGTATTTT
TRBV5-6	NA	NA	TRBJ2-2	CASSLKPNTGELFF	TGTGCCAGCAGCTTGAAACCAAACACCGGGGAGCTGTTTTTT
TRBV6-6	NA	NA	TRBJ2-7	CASSGDRTYEQYF	TGTGCCAGTTCGGGGGACAGAACCTACGAGCAGTACTTC
TRBV7-2	NA	NA	TRBJ2-5	CASSLVPGGYQETQYF	TGTGCCAGCAGCTTAGTCCCAGGGGGGTACCAAGAGACCCAGTACTTC
TRBV28	TRBD2	NA	TRBJ2-7	CASRSLLAGLYEQYF	TGTGCCAGCAGGTCCCTACTAGCGGGATTATACGAGCAGTACTTC
TRBV2	TRBD2	NA	TRBJ2-1	CASSPKTSGRDNEQFF	TGTGCCAGCAGCCCAAAAACTAGCGGGAGAGACAATGAGCAGTTCTTC
TRBV4-2	NA	NA	TRBJ1-5	CASSQEVYGDQPQHF	TGTGCCAGCAGCCAAGAAGTATATGGCGATCAGCCCCAGCATTTT
TRBV27	NA	NA	TRBJ2-1	CASRSLGTSYNEQFF	TGTGCCAGCAGATCCCTCGGGACAAGCTACAATGAGCAGTTCTTC
TRBV9	NA	once	TRBJ2-3	CASSSSGLATDTQYF	TGTGCCAGCAGCTCCTCGGGACTTGCCACAGATACGCAGTATTTT
TRBV6-5	NA	NA	TRBJ1-5	CASSYSVSNQPQHF	TGTGCCAGCAGTTACTCGGTCAGCAATCAGCCCCAGCATTTT
TRBV25-1	NA	NA	TRBJ2-1	CASSEWDGDYNEQFF	TGTGCCAGCAGTGAATGGGACGGGGACTACAATGAGCAGTTCTTC
TRBV5-4	NA	NA	TRBJ2-7	CASSYGGGYEQYF	TGTGCCAGCAGTTACGGTGGGGGCTACGAGCAGTACTTC
TRBV20-1	TRBD1	NA	TRBJ2-7	CSAPTGDRQYF	TGCAGTGCTCCGACAGGGGATAGGCAGTACTTC
TRBV27	TRBD2	NA	TRBJ2-2	CASSLFGGRQTGELFF	TGTGCCAGCAGTTTATTCGGGGGGAGACAGACCGGGGAGCTGTTTTTT
TRBV18	NA	NA	TRBJ2-3	CASSPGASQGTDTQYF	TGTGCCAGCTCACCCGGGGCCTCCCAGGGCACAGATACGCAGTATTTT
TRBV28	NA	NA	TRBJ1-2	CASLVRTDSKSYGYTF	TGTGCCAGTTTAGTACGGACGGACTCCAAGAGCTATGGCTACACCTTC
TRBV27	NA	once	TRBJ2-7	CASSLTGTSGYEQYF	TGTGCCAGCAGTCTGACGGGGACATCGGGCTACGAGCAGTACTTC